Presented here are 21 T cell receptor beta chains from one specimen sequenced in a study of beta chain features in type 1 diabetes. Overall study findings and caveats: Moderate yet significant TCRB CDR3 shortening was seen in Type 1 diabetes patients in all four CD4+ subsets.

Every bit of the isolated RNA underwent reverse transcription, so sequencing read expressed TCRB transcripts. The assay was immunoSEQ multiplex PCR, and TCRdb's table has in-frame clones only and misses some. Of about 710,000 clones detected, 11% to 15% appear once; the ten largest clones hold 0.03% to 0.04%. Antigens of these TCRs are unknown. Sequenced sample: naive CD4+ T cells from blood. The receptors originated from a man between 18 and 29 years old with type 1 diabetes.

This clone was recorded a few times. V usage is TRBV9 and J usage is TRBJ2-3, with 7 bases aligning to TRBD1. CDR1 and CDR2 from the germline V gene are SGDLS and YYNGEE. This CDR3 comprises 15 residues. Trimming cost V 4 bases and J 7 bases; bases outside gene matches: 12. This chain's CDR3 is CASSSTPTGIHTQYF. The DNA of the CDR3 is TGTGCCAGCAGCTCCACCCCGACAGGGATCCATACGCAGTATTTT. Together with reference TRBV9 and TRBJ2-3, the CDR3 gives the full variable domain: DSGVTQTPKHLITATGQRVTLRCSPRSGDLSVYWYQQSLDQGLQFLIQYYNGEERAKGNILERFSAQQFPDLHSELNLSSLELGDSALYFCASSSTPTGIHTQYFGPGTRLTVL.

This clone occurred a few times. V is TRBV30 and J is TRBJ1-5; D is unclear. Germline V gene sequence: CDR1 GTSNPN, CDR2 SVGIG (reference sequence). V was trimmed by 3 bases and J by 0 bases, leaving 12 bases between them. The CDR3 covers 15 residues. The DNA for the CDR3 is TGTGCCTGGAGAGATCGACGGTATAGCAATCAGCCCCAGCATTTT. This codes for CAWRDRRYSNQPQHF.

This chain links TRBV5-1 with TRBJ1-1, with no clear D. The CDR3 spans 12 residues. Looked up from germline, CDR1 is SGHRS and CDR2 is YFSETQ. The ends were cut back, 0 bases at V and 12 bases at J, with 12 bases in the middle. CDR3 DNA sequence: TGCGCCAGCAGCTTGGAACAAGCTCACCCTTTCTTT. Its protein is CASSLEQAHPFF. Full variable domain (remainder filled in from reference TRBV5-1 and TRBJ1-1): KAGVTQTPRYLIKTRGQQVTLSCSPISGHRSVSWYQQTPGQGLQFLFEYFSETQRNKGNFPGRFSGRQFSNSRSEMNVSTLELGDSALYLCASSLEQAHPFFGQGTRLTVV.

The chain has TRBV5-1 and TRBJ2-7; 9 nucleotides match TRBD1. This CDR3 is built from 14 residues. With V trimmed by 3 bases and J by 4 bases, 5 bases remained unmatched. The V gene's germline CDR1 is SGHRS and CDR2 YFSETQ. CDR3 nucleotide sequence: TGCGCCAGCAGCTGGACAGGGGATCGTTACGAGCAGTACTTC. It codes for CASSWTGDRYEQYF. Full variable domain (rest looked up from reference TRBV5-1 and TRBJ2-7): KAGVTQTPRYLIKTRGQQVTLSCSPISGHRSVSWYQQTPGQGLQFLFEYFSETQRNKGNFPGRFSGRQFSNSRSEMNVSTLELGDSALYLCASSWTGDRYEQYFGPGTRLTVT.

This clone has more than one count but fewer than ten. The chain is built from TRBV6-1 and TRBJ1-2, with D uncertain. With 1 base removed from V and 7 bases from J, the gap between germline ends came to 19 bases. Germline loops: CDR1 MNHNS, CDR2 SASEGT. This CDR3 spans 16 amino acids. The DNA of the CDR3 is TGTGCCAGCAGTGAAGTCTGGGATAGACTTGCGGGTGGCTACACCTTC. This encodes CASSEVWDRLAGGYTF.

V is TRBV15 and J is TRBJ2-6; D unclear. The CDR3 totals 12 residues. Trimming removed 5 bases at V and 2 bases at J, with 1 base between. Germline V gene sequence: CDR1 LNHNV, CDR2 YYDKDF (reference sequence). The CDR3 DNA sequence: TGTGCCACCAGCGCTGGGGCCAACGTCCTGACTTTC. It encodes CATSAGANVLTF.

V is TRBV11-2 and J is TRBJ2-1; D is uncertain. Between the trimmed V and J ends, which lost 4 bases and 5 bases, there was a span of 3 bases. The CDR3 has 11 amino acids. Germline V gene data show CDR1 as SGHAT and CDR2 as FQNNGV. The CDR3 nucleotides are TGTGCCAGCAGCTCTAACAATGAGCAGTTCTTC. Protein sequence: CASSSNNEQFF.

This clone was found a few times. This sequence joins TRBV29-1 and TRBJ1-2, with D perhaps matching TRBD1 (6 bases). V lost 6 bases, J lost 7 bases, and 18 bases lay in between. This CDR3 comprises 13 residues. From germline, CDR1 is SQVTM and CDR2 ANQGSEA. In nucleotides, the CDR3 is TGCAGCGTGTGGACCAGGGGTGCCTCTGGCTACACCTTC. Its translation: CSVWTRGASGYTF. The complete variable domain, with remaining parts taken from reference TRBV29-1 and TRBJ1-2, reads SAVISQKPSRDICQRGTSLTIQCQVDSQVTMMFWYRQQPGQSLTLIATANQGSEATYESGFVIDKFPISRPNLTFSTLTVSNMSPEDSSIYLCSVWTRGASGYTFGSGTRLTVV.

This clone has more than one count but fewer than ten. The chain's CDR3 is CASSPNSDGYTF. For the CDR3, the DNA is TGTGCCAGCTCGCCCAATTCAGATGGCTACACCTTC. The chain links TRBV18 to TRBJ1-2; D uncertain. CDR3 size: 12 residues. Trimming took 6 bases from V and 6 from J, leaving 11 bases between them. CDR1 is KGHSH, CDR2 LQKENI, per germline.

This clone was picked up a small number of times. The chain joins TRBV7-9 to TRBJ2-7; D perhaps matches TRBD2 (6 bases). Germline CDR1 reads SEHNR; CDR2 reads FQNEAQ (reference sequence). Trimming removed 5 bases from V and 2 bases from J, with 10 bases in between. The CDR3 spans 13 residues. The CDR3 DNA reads TGTGCCAGCAGCCATAGCGGAGCCTACGAGCAGTACTTC. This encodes CASSHSGAYEQYF.

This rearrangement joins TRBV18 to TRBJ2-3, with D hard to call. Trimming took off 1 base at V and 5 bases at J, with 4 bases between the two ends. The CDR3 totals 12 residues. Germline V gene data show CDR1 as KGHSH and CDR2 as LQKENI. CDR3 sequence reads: CASSPRIDTQYF. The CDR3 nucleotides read TGTGCCAGCTCACCACGGATAGATACGCAGTATTTT.

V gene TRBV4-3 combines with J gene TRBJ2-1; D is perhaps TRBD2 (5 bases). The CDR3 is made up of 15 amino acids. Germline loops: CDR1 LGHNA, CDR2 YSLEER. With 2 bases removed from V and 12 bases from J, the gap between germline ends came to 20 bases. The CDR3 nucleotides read TGCGCCAGCAGCCAATGGGTAGGGCAGAGCGCGGGGCAGTTCTTC. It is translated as CASSQWVGQSAGQFF.

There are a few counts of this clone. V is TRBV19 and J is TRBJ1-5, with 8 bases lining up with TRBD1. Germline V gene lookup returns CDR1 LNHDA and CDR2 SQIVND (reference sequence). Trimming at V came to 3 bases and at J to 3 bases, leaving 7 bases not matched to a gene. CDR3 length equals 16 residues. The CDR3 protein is CASSISWTGINQPQHF. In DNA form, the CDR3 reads TGTGCCAGTAGTATCTCGTGGACAGGGATCAATCAGCCCCAGCATTTT.

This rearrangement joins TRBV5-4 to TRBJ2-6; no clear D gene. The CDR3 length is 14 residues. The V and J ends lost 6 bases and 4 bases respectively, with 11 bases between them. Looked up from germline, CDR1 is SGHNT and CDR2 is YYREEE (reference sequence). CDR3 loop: CASTQATGANVLTF. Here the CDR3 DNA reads TGTGCCAGCACCCAAGCTACGGGGGCCAACGTCCTGACTTTC.

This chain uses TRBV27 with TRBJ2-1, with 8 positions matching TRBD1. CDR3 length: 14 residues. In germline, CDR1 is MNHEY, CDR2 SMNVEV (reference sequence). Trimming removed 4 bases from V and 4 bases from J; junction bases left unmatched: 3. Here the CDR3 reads CASSSWTGYNEQFF. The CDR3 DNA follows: TGTGCCAGCAGTTCATGGACAGGGTACAATGAGCAGTTCTTC.

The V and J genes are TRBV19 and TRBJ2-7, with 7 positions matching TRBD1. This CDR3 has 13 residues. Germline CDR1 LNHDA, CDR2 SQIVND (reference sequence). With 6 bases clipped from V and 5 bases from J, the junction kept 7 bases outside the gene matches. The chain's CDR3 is CASRNLDRDEQYF. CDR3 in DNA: TGTGCCAGTAGGAACCTTGACAGGGACGAGCAGTACTTC.

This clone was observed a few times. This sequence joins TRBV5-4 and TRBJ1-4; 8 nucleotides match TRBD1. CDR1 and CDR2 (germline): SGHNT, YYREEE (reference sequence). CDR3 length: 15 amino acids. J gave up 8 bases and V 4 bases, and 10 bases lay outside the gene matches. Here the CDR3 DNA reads TGTGCCAGCAGCCAAAGAGACAGGGGAGACGAAAAACTGTTTTTT. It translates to CASSQRDRGDEKLFF.

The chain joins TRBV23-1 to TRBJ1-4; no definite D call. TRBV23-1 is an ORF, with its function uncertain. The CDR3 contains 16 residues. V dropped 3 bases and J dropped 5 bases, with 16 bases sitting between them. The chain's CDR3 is CASSHPGLSRNEKLFF. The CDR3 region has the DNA TGCGCCAGCAGTCACCCGGGCCTCAGCCGAAATGAAAAACTGTTTTTT.

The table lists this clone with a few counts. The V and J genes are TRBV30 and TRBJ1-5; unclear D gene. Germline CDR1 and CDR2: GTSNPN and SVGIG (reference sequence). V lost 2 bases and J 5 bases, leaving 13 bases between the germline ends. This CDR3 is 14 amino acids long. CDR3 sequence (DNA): TGTGCCTGGAGTTCATTAGAGATCGATCAGCCCCAGCATTTT. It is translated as CAWSSLEIDQPQHF. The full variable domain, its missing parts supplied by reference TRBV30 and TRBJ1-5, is SQTIHQWPATLVQPVGSPLSLECTVEGTSNPNLYWYRQAAGRGLQLLFYSVGIGQISSEVPQNLSASRPQDRQFILSSKKLLLSDSGFYLCAWSSLEIDQPQHFGDGTRLSIL.

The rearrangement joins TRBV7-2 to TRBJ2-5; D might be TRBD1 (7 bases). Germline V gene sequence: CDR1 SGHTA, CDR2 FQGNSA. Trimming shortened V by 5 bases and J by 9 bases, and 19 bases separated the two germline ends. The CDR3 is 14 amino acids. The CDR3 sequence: CASSLQGGGGAQYF. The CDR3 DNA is TGTGCCAGCAGCCTCCAGGGGGGAGGTGGGGCCCAGTACTTC.

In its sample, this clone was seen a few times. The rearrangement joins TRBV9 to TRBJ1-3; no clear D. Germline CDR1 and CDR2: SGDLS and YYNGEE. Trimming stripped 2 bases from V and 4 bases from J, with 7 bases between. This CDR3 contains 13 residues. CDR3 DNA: TGTGCCAGCAGCGTTTCGGGGGGAAACACCATATATTTT. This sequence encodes CASSVSGGNTIYF. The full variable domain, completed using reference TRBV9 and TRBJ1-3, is DSGVTQTPKHLITATGQRVTLRCSPRSGDLSVYWYQQSLDQGLQFLIQYYNGEERAKGNILERFSAQQFPDLHSELNLSSLELGDSALYFCASSVSGGNTIYFGEGSWLTVV.